Below are 30 T cell receptor beta chains sequenced from a single sample in a study of CD8+ T cells in alopecia areata. As the sequencing template, cDNA was produced by extracting RNA and reverse transcribing it. Only in-frame clones appear in the TCRdb table, and some are missing; sequencing was by immunoSEQ multiplex PCR. This table has around 250,000 clones, 65% to 70% appearing once. Specimen: CD4+ T cells sorted from blood, collected at week 0. Every receptor here comes from a human donor with alopecia areata.

The chain has TRBV15 and TRBJ1-2, with a weak D call TRBD1 (5 bases). This CDR3 is built from 16 residues. Between the trimmed V and J ends, which lost 0 bases and 4 bases, there was a span of 15 bases. Germline CDR1 is LNHNV and CDR2 is YYDKDF (reference sequence). CDR3 DNA: TGTGCCACCAGCAGAGATAGAGCAGGGCTCACCTATGGCTACACCTTC. This gives the protein CATSRDRAGLTYGYTF.

J is TRBJ2-1 and V is TRBV5-4; 10 bases fit TRBD1. V was pared by 2 bases and J by 8 bases, with 7 bases of the junction left unmatched. The CDR3 loop spans 15 amino acids. Germline V gene data show CDR1 as SGHNT and CDR2 as YYREEE (reference sequence). CDR3 DNA sequence: TGTGCCAGCAGCTTTCCGGGACAGGGGCGCTATGAGCAGTTCTTC. Translating it yields CASSFPGQGRYEQFF.

The genes are TRBV10-3 and TRBJ1-5; 7 bases align to TRBD1. CDR1 and CDR2 from the germline V gene are ENHRY and SYGVKD. Trimming removed 8 bases from V and 2 bases from J; junction bases left unmatched: 6. CDR3 size: 14 residues. The CDR3 protein is CAIGRQGGNQPQHF. The CDR3 nucleotides are TGTGCCATCGGCCGACAGGGAGGCAATCAGCCCCAGCATTTT.

The chain joins TRBV2 to TRBJ2-5; D is ambiguous. Germline CDR1 reads SNHLY; CDR2 reads FYNNEI. V was trimmed by 7 bases and J by 0 bases, leaving 12 bases between them. The CDR3 has 14 residues. CDR3 protein: CASKVRRDQETQYF. As DNA, the CDR3 is TGTGCCAGCAAGGTCCGACGGGACCAAGAGACCCAGTACTTC.

J is TRBJ1-6 and V is TRBV9, with D perhaps TRBD1 (5 bases). Looked up from germline, CDR1 is SGDLS and CDR2 is YYNGEE. The V end lost 3 bases, the J end lost 11 bases, and 9 bases lay between the germline ends. This CDR3 region has 12 residues. CDR3 in DNA: TGTGCCAGCAGCGCCCCGGGGGCACCCCTCCACTTT. The encoded protein is CASSAPGAPLHF.

This chain links TRBV30 with TRBJ1-6; D remains ambiguous. V was shortened by 3 bases and J by 12 bases, with 24 bases between the two germline ends. Germline lookup yields CDR1 GTSNPN and CDR2 SVGIG (reference sequence). CDR3 length: 16 residues. This CDR3 is CAWSALRSPVIKPLHF. In DNA form, the CDR3 reads TGTGCCTGGAGCGCGCTTAGGAGCCCGGTTATTAAACCCCTCCACTTT.

The chain couples TRBV9 to TRBJ1-1; D remains ambiguous. Trimming left V 0 bases short and J 2 bases short, with 8 bases between. The CDR3 is made up of 14 amino acids. The germline V gene has CDR1 SGDLS and CDR2 YYNGEE. The CDR3 protein is CASSVDFGNTEAFF. The DNA of the CDR3 is TGTGCCAGCAGCGTAGACTTCGGAAACACTGAAGCTTTCTTT.

The V and J genes are TRBV11-2 and TRBJ2-5; 9 bases line up with TRBD2. The CDR3 covers 15 residues. Trimming cost V 5 bases and J 2 bases; bases outside gene matches: 6. Germline V gene data show CDR1 as SGHAT and CDR2 as FQNNGV. The CDR3 is CASSPSGGFQETQYF. CDR3 nucleotide sequence: TGTGCCAGCAGCCCGAGCGGGGGGTTTCAAGAGACCCAGTACTTC.

This clone was counted between two and nine times. The CDR3 DNA sequence: TGTGCCAGCAGCCAAGATTCAGGGAGAGGCGATGGCTACACCTTC. It codes for CASSQDSGRGDGYTF. The genes are TRBV4-2 and TRBJ1-2; the D gene is possibly TRBD1 (5 bases). The V end was cut by 0 bases, the J end by 6 bases, with 14 bases between. The CDR3 consists of 15 residues. In germline, CDR1 is LGHNA, CDR2 YNFKEQ.

The genes are TRBV29-1 and TRBJ1-5; weak D call: TRBD1 (5 bases). Germline loops: CDR1 SQVTM, CDR2 ANQGSEA. V was pared by 4 bases and J by 9 bases, with 19 bases between. This CDR3 is 14 amino acids long. The CDR3 nucleotides are TGCAGCGTTGCAGAAGGGACGACCCACGGGCCCCAGCATTTT. Translation gives CSVAEGTTHGPQHF.

This chain links TRBV15 with TRBJ2-1; TRBD2 is a possible D gene (6 bases). The CDR3 sequence is 18 residues long. Trimming took off 0 bases at V and 10 bases at J, with 25 bases between the two ends. Germline V CDR1 and CDR2: LNHNV, YYDKDF (reference sequence). The DNA of the CDR3 is TGTGCCACCAGCAGAGATCGTATTTCTGGGACTGGAGTACCCGAGCAGTTCTTC. Its protein product is CATSRDRISGTGVPEQFF.

The V and J genes are TRBV7-2 and TRBJ1-1; D remains ambiguous. The length of the CDR3 is 13 residues. Germline V lookup: CDR1 SGHTA, CDR2 FQGNSA. Trimming left V 5 bases short and J 11 bases short, with 18 bases between. The CDR3 reads CASSPGRSAEAFF. The CDR3 nucleotides are TGTGCCAGCAGCCCCGGGAGGAGCGCGGAGGCTTTCTTT.

J is TRBJ1-1 and V is TRBV29-1; D is unresolved. Between the trimmed V and J ends, which lost 7 bases and 5 bases, there was a span of 20 bases. From germline, CDR1 is SQVTM and CDR2 ANQGSEA. The CDR3 runs 14 residues. Written as DNA, the CDR3 is TGCAGCGCCAACCACCAACGAGCGGGAACTGAAGCTTTCTTT. Protein: CSANHQRAGTEAFF.

The chain recombines TRBV11-2 with TRBJ2-7; possible D gene TRBD2, 6 bases. V shed 4 bases and J shed 3 bases, with 13 bases lying between them. Per the germline V gene, CDR1 is SGHAT and CDR2 is FQNNGV. The CDR3 consists of 14 residues. CDR3 sequence: CASSWGSGHYEQYF. The CDR3 nucleotides are TGTGCCAGCAGCTGGGGTAGCGGACACTACGAGCAGTACTTC. The full variable domain, rest sourced from reference TRBV11-2 and TRBJ2-7, is EAGVAQSPRYKIIEKRQSVAFWCNPISGHATLYWYQQILGQGPKLLIQFQNNGVVDDSQLPKDRFSAERLKGVDSTLKIQPAKLEDSAVYLCASSWGSGHYEQYFGPGTRLTVT.

The chain couples TRBV9 to TRBJ1-2; the D gene is possibly TRBD1 (5 bases). Deletions cut 3 bases from V and 4 bases from J, with 10 bases between. Per germline, CDR1 SGDLS and CDR2 YYNGEE. The CDR3 has 13 residues. The CDR3 here is CASSAAGSYGYTF. The CDR3 DNA sequence: TGTGCCAGCAGCGCAGCAGGGAGCTATGGCTACACCTTC.

The genes are TRBV15 and TRBJ2-4; 8 bases agree with TRBD2. The J segment lost 0 bases and the V segment lost 2 bases, leaving 6 bases of the junction unmatched. This CDR3 has 17 residues. Germline V CDR1 and CDR2: LNHNV, YYDKDF (reference sequence). The CDR3 bases are TGTGCCACCAGCAGAACCCTCGGGGGGGCAGCCAAAAACATTCAGTACTTC. Translation: CATSRTLGGAAKNIQYF. Full variable domain (rest looked up from reference TRBV15 and TRBJ2-4): DAMVIQNPRYQVTQFGKPVTLSCSQTLNHNVMYWYQQKSSQAPKLLFHYYDKDFNNEADTPDNFQSRRPNTSFCFLDIRSPGLGDTAMYLCATSRTLGGAAKNIQYFGAGTRLSVL.

This chain connects TRBV9 to TRBJ2-7; tentatively, D is TRBD1 or TRBD2 (5 bases each). The CDR3 covers 13 residues. Germline CDR1 and CDR2: SGDLS and YYNGEE. The V end was cut by 4 bases, the J end by 2 bases, with 10 bases between. The CDR3 DNA follows: TGTGCCAGCAGCCGGGACCTCACCTACGAGCAGTACTTC. Its protein product is CASSRDLTYEQYF.

This clone was observed a handful of times. The chain combines TRBV29-1 with TRBJ2-3; possibly TRBD2 for D (5 bases). In germline, CDR1 is SQVTM, CDR2 ANQGSEA. This CDR3 is built from 14 residues. V was clipped by 0 bases and J by 3 bases, with 10 bases between them. The DNA of the CDR3 is TGCAGCGTTGAAGAACGGGGAAGTACAGATACGCAGTATTTT. Its translation: CSVEERGSTDTQYF.

The chain couples TRBV6-5 to TRBJ2-3; 8 bases match TRBD1. The CDR3 loop spans 14 amino acids. Germline-derived CDR1 and CDR2 are MNHEY and SVGAGI. With V trimmed by 2 bases and J by 8 bases, 6 bases remained unmatched. CDR3 loop: CASSYRQGAGTQYF. CDR3 DNA sequence: TGTGCCAGCAGTTACCGGCAGGGGGCCGGTACGCAGTATTTT.

The chain carries TRBV30 and TRBJ1-2; no clear D. In germline, CDR1 is GTSNPN, CDR2 SVGIG (reference sequence). V was clipped by 0 bases and J by 6 bases, with 17 bases between them. This CDR3 region has 15 residues. CDR3 protein: CAWSVAPLGGDGYTF. The CDR3 DNA is TGTGCCTGGAGTGTAGCCCCGTTGGGAGGCGATGGCTACACCTTC.

This chain joins TRBV30 and TRBJ1-1; no definite D call. Germline V lookup: CDR1 GTSNPN, CDR2 SVGIG (reference sequence). V shed 0 bases and J shed 0 bases, with 20 bases lying between them. This CDR3 contains 18 residues. In DNA form, the CDR3 reads TGTGCCTGGAGTGTATCACGCCTTCTGAGTGGAATGAACACTGAAGCTTTCTTT. This sequence encodes CAWSVSRLLSGMNTEAFF.

The gene calls are TRBV25-1 and TRBJ1-2; no clear D. The V gene lost 3 bases and the J gene lost 2 bases, with 7 bases spanning the gap. This CDR3 contains 13 residues. Germline lookup yields CDR1 MGHDK and CDR2 SYGVNS. The CDR3, as DNA: TGTGCCAGCAGTGAGACGGAGAACTATGGCTACACCTTC. This codes for CASSETENYGYTF.

This clone has a single count. The chain is built from TRBV29-1 and TRBJ2-1, with TRBD2 matching 11 bases. With V trimmed by 7 bases and J by 5 bases, 10 bases remained unmatched. The germline gives CDR1 SQVTM, CDR2 ANQGSEA. The CDR3 totals 15 residues. The CDR3 is CSGSGRLAGNNEQFF. The CDR3 coding sequence is TGCAGCGGGTCCGGTAGACTAGCGGGGAACAATGAGCAGTTCTTC.

The V gene is TRBV5-1, the J gene TRBJ2-2; D not certain. CDR3 length: 14 residues. Germline V gene data show CDR1 as SGHRS and CDR2 as YFSETQ. V lost 3 bases, J lost 7 bases, and 13 bases lay in between. The CDR3 sequence: CASSSSSVVGELFF. The CDR3 coding sequence is TGCGCCAGCAGCTCGTCGTCAGTCGTCGGGGAGCTGTTTTTT.

The sample holds one count of this clone. This chain joins TRBV18 and TRBJ1-2, with a possible D match to TRBD1 (5 bases). Trimming took off 3 bases at V and 6 bases at J, with 14 bases between the two ends. CDR1 and CDR2 from the germline V gene are KGHSH and LQKENI. This CDR3 contains 14 residues. CDR3: CASSPKTARDGYTF. DNA for the CDR3: TGTGCCAGCTCACCGAAGACAGCCCGAGATGGCTACACCTTC.

This clone was counted only a few times. CDR3 loop: CAWSNGDYSNQPQHF. The CDR3 bases are TGTGCCTGGAGTAACGGCGATTATAGCAATCAGCCCCAGCATTTT. The rearrangement links TRBV30 to TRBJ1-5, with D unresolved. Germline values: CDR1 GTSNPN, CDR2 SVGIG (reference sequence). The length of the CDR3 is 15 residues. The germline V and J ends were trimmed by 2 bases and 0 bases, with 11 bases remaining between them. The full variable domain, its missing parts supplied by reference TRBV30 and TRBJ1-5, is SQTIHQWPATLVQPVGSPLSLECTVEGTSNPNLYWYRQAAGRGLQLLFYSVGIGQISSEVPQNLSASRPQDRQFILSSKKLLLSDSGFYLCAWSNGDYSNQPQHFGDGTRLSIL.

The chain carries TRBV30 and TRBJ1-6, with TRBD1 matching over 11 bases. In germline, CDR1 is GTSNPN, CDR2 SVGIG (reference sequence). The CDR3 runs to 14 residues. Losses at the gene ends were 4 bases for V and 9 bases for J; bases not matched to a gene: 5. CDR3 DNA: TGTGCCTGGACCCCCGGGACAGGGGGTTCACCCCTCCACTTT. Protein sequence: CAWTPGTGGSPLHF.

This sequence joins TRBV4-2 and TRBJ1-2; 10 bases align to TRBD1. J lost 4 bases, V lost 1 base, and 3 bases had no gene match. This CDR3 region has 15 residues. Germline lookup yields CDR1 LGHNA and CDR2 YNFKEQ. The CDR3 protein is CASSQVGQGIYGYTF. The CDR3 DNA is TGTGCCAGCAGCCAAGTGGGACAGGGGATCTATGGCTACACCTTC.

The V and J genes are TRBV6-5 and TRBJ1-6; D not resolved. The CDR3 contains 12 residues. V was pared by 0 bases and J by 8 bases, with 2 bases between. Looked up from germline, CDR1 is MNHEY and CDR2 is SVGAGI. Written as DNA, the CDR3 is TGTGCCAGCAGTTACTCCGATTCACCCCTCCACTTT. Amino acids: CASSYSDSPLHF.

This clone was observed a few times. The identical CDR3 is also encoded by other nucleotide sequences in the sample. This chain links TRBV7-2 with TRBJ2-7, with D unclear. The CDR3 consists of 11 residues. Between the trimmed V and J ends, which lost 4 bases and 4 bases, there was a span of 5 bases. Germline V gene data show CDR1 as SGHTA and CDR2 as FQGNSA. The CDR3, as DNA: TGTGCCAGCAGCTCGCTGTACGAGCAGTACTTC. It specifies CASSSLYEQYF.